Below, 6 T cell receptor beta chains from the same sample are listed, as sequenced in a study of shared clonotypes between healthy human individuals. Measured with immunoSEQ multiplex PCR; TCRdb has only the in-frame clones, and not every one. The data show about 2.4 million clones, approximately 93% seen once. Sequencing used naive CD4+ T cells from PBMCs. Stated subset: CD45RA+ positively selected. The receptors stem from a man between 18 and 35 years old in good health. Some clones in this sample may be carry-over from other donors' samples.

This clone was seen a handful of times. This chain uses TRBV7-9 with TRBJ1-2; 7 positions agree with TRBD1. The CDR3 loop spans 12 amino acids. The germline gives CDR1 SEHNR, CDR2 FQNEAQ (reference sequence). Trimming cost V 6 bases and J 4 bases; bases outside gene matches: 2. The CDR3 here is CASRGQIYGYTF. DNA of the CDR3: TGTGCCAGCAGGGGACAGATCTATGGCTACACCTTC.

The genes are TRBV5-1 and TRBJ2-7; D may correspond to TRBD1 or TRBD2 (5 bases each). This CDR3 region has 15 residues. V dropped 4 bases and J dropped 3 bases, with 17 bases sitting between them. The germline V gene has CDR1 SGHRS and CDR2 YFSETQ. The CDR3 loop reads CASSSHSGTFYEQYF. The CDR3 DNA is TGCGCCAGCAGCAGTCACTCGGGGACGTTCTACGAGCAGTACTTC.

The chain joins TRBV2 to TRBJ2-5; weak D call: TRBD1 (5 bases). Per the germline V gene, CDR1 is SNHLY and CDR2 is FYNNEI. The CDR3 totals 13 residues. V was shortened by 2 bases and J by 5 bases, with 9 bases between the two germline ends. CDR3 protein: CASSEQGRETQYF. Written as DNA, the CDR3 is TGTGCCAGCAGTGAACAGGGCAGGGAGACCCAGTACTTC. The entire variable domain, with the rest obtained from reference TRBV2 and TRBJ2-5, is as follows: EPEVTQTPSHQVTQMGQEVILRCVPISNHLYFYWYRQILGQKVEFLVSFYNNEISEKSEIFDDQFSVERPDGSNFTLKIRSTKLEDSAMYFCASSEQGRETQYFGPGTRLLVL.

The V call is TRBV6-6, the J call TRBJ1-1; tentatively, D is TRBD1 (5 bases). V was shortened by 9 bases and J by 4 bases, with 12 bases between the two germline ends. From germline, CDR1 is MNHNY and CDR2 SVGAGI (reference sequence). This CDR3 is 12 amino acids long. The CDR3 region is CASQGIPTEAFF. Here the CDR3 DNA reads TGTGCCAGTCAGGGTATCCCCACTGAAGCTTTCTTT.

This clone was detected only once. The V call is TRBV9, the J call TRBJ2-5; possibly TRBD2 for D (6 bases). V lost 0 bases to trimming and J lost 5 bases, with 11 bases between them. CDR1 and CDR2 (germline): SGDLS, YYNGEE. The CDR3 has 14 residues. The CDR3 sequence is CASSVVSSGETQYF. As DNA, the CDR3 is TGTGCCAGCAGCGTAGTATCCAGCGGGGAGACCCAGTACTTC.

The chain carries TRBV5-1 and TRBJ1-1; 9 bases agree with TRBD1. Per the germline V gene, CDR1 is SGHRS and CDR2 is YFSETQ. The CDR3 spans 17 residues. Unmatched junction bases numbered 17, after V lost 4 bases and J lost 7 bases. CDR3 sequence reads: CASSMNSGTGTAYEAFF. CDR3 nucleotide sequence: TGCGCCAGCAGCATGAACTCCGGGACAGGGACCGCCTATGAAGCTTTCTTT.